The 5 T cell receptor beta chains given below trace back to one sample, sequenced in a study of T-cell memory formation after mild COVID-19. MiXCR, applied by TCRdb to the 5' RACE reads, yields one record per CDR3 protein. The sample has fewer than 250,000 distinct CDR3 sequences, around 30% seen once. The source material was PBMCs or a T cell subset sorted from them (not recorded which). Receptors were obtained from an adult woman who had mild COVID-19 (a few samples of this study predate the infection). Cell type and time point are not known.

This rearrangement joins TRBV12-3 or TRBV12-4 to TRBJ2-3; possible D gene TRBD1, 5 bases. Deletions cut 2 bases from V and 0 bases from J, with 21 bases between. CDR3 length: 19 amino acids. The CDR3 DNA follows: TGTGCCAGCAGTTTATACTTCCCGGACAAACAGTCTAGCACAGATACGCAGTATTTT. This codes for CASSLYFPDKQSSTDTQYF.

V is TRBV13 and J is TRBJ2-3; 8 nucleotides agree with TRBD2. Germline CDR1 and CDR2: PRHDT and FYEKMQ (reference sequence). This CDR3 is built from 16 residues. The trim removed 5 bases at V and 4 bases at J, leaving 11 bases unmatched. Here the CDR3 DNA reads TGTGCCAGCAGCCCCCGGGGAGCGGGAGTGGCAGATACGCAGTATTTT. It is translated as CASSPRGAGVADTQYF. Supplemented by reference TRBV13 and TRBJ2-3, the full variable domain reads AAGVIQSPRHLIKEKRETATLKCYPIPRHDTVYWYQQGPGQDPQFLISFYEKMQSDKGSIPDRFSAQQFSDYHSELNMSSLELGDSALYFCASSPRGAGVADTQYFGPGTRLTVL.

The chain is built from TRBV20-1 and TRBJ2-3, with 7 positions matching TRBD2. Trimming at V came to 5 bases and at J to 3 bases, leaving 14 bases not matched to a gene. The germline V gene encodes CDR1 DFQATT and CDR2 SNEGSKA (reference sequence). This CDR3 comprises 16 residues. The CDR3 DNA sequence: TGCAGTGCTCGCAGCGCCCATAGCGGGCGAACAGATACGCAGTATTTT. Encoded protein: CSARSAHSGRTDTQYF.

This chain uses TRBV20-1 with TRBJ2-7; 13 bases line up with TRBD2. V trimming: 2 bases; J trimming: 6 bases; junction bases outside the gene matches: 7. Looked up from germline, CDR1 is DFQATT and CDR2 is SNEGSKA (reference sequence). The CDR3 sequence is 15 residues long. The CDR3 reads CSARSGLAGVGEQYF. In DNA form, the CDR3 reads TGCAGTGCTAGATCCGGACTAGCGGGAGTAGGCGAGCAGTACTTC.

The rearrangement links TRBV10-3 to TRBJ1-4, with 11 bases lining up with TRBD1. This CDR3 contains 13 residues. Trimming cost V 11 bases and J 8 bases; bases outside gene matches: 7. Germline V gene sequence: CDR1 ENHRY, CDR2 SYGVKD. The CDR3 loop reads CAARTGGREKLFF. Written as DNA, the CDR3 is TGTGCCGCGCGGACAGGGGGCCGGGAAAAACTGTTTTTT.